This T cell receptor (beta chain) was identified during a study of cytomegalovirus exposure and HLA in healthy donors. About this clone: The junction departs from the called germline gene at one end, perhaps through a read error. Other DNA sequences in the same sample also yield this CDR3.

The CDR3 totals 15 residues. CDR1 and CDR2 (germline): GTSNPN, SVGIG (reference sequence). Both 60 Vbeta primers and 13 Jbeta primers went into the PCR. Generated by immunoSEQ multiplex PCR, the TCRdb table keeps only in-frame clones and is missing some. Among just under 250,000 clones listed, roughly 82% were seen once. The V gene is TRBV30, the J gene TRBJ1-3; unclear D gene. The receptor was derived from a middle-aged woman in good health and CMV-seropositive. The sequencing sample was made of PBMCs. Here the CDR3 DNA reads TGTGCCTGGAGTACCTCAGGTGATTTTAGAAATACCATATATTTT. The encoded protein is CAWSTSGDFRNTIYF.